This record covers a single T cell receptor (beta chain). Its specificity is unknown. This sample is part of a study of blood T cells in healthy people across ages. Study-wide results and caveats: When set beside aged donors, long-lived donors presented more naive CD4+ cells and higher diversity. CMV status of donors was unknown, possibly confounding expanded clonotype changes.

Next came a second PCR, run for about 7 to 12 cycles, which used a sample-barcoded 5' primer along with a J-beta primer mix. Sequencing recovered at least 3 million CDR3-containing paired-end reads from each sample. Using its own MiXCR run on the 5' RACE reads, TCRdb lists one record per CDR3 protein. The sample yields 1.5 million to 2 million distinct CDR3 sequences, 34% seen once. Those donating, healthy Caucasian individuals from Russia, were aged roughly 6 to 100. CDR3 length: 14 amino acids. V was clipped by 5 bases and J by 2 bases, with 13 bases between them. Germline CDR1 and CDR2: KGHSH and LQKENI.

The sequenced sample was blood. The chain recombines TRBV18 with TRBJ2-7; possibly TRBD1 or TRBD2 for D (5 bases each). This TCR was sampled from a woman in her 30s in good health. The CDR3 loop is CASSGLGTAYEQYF. The CDR3 DNA follows: TGTGCCAGCTCAGGCCTCGGGACGGCCTACGAGCAGTACTTC.